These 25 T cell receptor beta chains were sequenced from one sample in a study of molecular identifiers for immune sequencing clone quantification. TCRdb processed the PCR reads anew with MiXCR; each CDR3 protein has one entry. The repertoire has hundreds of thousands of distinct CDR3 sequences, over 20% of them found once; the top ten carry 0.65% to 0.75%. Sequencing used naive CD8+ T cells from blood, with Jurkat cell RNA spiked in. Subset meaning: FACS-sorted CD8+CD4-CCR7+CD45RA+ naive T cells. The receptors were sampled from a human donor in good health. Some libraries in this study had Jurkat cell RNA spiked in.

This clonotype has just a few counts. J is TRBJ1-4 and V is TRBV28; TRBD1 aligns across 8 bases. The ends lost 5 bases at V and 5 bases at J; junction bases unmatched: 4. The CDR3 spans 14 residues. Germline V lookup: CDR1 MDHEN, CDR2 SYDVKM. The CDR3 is CASSAGQENEKLFF. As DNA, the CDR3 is TGTGCCAGCAGTGCGGGACAGGAAAATGAAAAACTGTTTTTT.

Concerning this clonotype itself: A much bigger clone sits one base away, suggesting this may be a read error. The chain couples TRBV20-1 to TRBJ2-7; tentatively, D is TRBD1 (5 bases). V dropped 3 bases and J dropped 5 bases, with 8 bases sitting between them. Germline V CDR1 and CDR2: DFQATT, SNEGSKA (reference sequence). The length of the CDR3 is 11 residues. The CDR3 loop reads CSARDTHEQYF. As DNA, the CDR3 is TGCAGTGCTAGGGACACCCACGAGCAGTACTTC.

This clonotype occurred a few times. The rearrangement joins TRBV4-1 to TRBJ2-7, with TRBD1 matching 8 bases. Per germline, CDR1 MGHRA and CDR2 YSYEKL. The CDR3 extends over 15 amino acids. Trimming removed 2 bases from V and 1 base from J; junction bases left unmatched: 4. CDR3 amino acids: CASSQRTGLSYEQYF. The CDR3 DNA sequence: TGCGCCAGCAGCCAAAGGACAGGGCTGTCCTACGAGCAGTACTTC.

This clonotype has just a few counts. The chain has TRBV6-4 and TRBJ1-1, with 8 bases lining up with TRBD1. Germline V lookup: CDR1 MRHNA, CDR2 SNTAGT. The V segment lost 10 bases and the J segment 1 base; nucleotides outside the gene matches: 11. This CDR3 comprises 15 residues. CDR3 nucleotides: TGTGCCATCCCAATCCCTGGACAGGGGAACACTGAAGCTTTCTTT. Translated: CAIPIPGQGNTEAFF.

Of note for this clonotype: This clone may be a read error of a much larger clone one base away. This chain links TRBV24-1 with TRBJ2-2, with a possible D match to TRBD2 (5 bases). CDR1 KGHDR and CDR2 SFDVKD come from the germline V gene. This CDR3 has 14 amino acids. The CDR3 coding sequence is TGTGCCACCAGTGACCTTACGAACACCGGGGAGCCGTTTTTT. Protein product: CATSDLTNTGEPFF.

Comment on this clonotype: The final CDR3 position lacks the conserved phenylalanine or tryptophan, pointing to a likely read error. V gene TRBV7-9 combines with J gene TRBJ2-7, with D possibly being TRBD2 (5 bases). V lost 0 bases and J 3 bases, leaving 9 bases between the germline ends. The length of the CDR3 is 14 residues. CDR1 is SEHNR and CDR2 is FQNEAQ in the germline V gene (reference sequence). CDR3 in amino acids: CASSLAGRGYEQYS. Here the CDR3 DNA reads TGTGCCAGCAGCTTAGCAGGTCGGGGCTACGAGCAGTACTCC.

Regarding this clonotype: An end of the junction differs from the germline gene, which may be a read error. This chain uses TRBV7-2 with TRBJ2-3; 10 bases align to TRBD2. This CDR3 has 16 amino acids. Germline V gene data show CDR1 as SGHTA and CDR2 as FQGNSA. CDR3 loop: CASSKSGGAFTDTQCF. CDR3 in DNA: TGTGCCAGCAGCAAGAGCGGGGGGGCGTTCACAGATACGCAGTGTTTT.

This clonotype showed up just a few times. In DNA, the CDR3 is TGTGCCTGGAAGGGCGAAGAATCTTTCGAAGCTTTCTTT. Translating gives CAWKGEESFEAFF. The chain is built from TRBV30 and TRBJ1-1; D not resolved. Germline assignment: CDR1 GTSNPN and CDR2 SVGIG (reference sequence). CDR3 length: 13 residues. The germline V and J ends were trimmed by 4 bases and 8 bases, with 17 bases remaining between them.

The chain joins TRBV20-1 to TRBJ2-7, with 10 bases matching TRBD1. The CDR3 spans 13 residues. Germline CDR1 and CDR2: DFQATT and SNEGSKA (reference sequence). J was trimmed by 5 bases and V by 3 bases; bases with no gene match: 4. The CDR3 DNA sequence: TGCAGTGCTAGTGGGACAGGGGTTAACGAGCAGTACTTC. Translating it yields CSASGTGVNEQYF.

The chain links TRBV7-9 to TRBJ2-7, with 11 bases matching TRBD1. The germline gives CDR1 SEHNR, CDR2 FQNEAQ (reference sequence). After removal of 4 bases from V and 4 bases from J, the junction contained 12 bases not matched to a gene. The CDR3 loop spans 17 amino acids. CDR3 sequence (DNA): TGTGCCAGCAGCTCTACTGAGCCCGGGACAGGGGGATACGAGCAGTACTTC. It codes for CASSSTEPGTGGYEQYF.

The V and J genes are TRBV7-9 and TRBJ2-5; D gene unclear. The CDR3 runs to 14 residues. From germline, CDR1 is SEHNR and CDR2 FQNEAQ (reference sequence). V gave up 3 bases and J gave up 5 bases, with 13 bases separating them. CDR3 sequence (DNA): TGTGCCAGCAGCTTGGAAGGGTTGGTGGAGACCCAGTACTTC. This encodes CASSLEGLVETQYF.

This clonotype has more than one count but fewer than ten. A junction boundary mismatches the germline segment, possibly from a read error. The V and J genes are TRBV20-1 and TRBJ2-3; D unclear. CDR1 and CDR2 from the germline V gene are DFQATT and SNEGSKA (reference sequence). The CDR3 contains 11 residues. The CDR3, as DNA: TGCGGTGCTATATGGTTTGATACGCAGTATTTT. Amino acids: CGAIWFDTQYF.

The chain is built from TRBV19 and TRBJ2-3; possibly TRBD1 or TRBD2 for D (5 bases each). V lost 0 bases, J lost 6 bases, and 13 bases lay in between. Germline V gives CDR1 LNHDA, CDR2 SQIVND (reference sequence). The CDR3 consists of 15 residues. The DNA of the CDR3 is TGTGCCAGTAGTATAGACGGCAGGGAGCGGGATACGCAGTATTTT. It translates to CASSIDGRERDTQYF. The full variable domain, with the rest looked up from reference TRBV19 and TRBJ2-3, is DGGITQSPKYLFRKEGQNVTLSCEQNLNHDAMYWYRQDPGQGLRLIYYSQIVNDFQKGDIAEGYSVSREKKESFPLTVTSAQKNPTAFYLCASSIDGRERDTQYFGPGTRLTVL.

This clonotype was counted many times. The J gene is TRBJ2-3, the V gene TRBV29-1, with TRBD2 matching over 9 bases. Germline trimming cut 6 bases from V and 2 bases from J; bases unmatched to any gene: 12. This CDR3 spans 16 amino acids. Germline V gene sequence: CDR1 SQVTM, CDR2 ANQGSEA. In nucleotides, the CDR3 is TGCAGCGTCGAGACTCCGGCGGGAGGGCCCACAGATACGCAGTATTTT. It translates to CSVETPAGGPTDTQYF.

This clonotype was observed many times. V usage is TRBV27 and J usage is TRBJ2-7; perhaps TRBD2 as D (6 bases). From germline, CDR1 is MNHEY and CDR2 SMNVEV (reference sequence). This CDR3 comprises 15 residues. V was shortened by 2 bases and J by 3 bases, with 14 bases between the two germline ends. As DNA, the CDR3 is TGTGCCAGCAGTTTAAATTACGGGAGAGTCTACGAGCAGTACTTC. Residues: CASSLNYGRVYEQYF.

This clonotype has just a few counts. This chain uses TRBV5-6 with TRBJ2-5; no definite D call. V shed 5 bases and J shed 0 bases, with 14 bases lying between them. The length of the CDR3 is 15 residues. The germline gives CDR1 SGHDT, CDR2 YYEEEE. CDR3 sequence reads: CASSPSPEDQETQYF. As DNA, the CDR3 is TGTGCCAGCAGTCCCAGTCCCGAGGACCAAGAGACCCAGTACTTC.

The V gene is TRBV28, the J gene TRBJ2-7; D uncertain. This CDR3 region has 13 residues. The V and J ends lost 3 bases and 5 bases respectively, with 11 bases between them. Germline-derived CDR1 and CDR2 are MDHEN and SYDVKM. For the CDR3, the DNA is TGTGCCAGCAGTTTTGCGCCTCCCAACGAGCAGTACTTC. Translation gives CASSFAPPNEQYF.

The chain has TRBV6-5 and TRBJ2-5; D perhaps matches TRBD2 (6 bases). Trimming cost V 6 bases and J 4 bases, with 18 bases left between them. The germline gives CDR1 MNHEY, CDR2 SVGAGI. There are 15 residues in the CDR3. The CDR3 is CASSPRLGFRETQYF. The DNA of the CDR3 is TGTGCCAGCAGCCCCCGACTAGGGTTCAGAGAGACCCAGTACTTC.

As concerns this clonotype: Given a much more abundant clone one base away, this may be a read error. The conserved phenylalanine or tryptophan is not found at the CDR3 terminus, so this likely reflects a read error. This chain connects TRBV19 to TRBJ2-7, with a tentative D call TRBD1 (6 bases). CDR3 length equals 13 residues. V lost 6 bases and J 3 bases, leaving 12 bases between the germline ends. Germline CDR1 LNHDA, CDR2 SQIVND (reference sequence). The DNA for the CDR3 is TGTGCCAGTAGCCCGGGACAACACTACGAGCAGTACCTC. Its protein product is CASSPGQHYEQYL.

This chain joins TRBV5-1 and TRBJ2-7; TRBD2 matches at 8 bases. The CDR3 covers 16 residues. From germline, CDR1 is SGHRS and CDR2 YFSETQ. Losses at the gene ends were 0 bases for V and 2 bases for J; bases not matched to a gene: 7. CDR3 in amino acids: CASSLGTSSAAYEQYF. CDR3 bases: TGCGCCAGCAGCTTGGGGACTAGCTCGGCTGCCTACGAGCAGTACTTC.

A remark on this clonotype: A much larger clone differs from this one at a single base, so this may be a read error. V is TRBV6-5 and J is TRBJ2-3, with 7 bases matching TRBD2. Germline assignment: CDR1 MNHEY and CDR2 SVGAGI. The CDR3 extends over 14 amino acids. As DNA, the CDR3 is TGTGCCTGCAGTCCCGGACTAGTTGCAGATACGCAGTATTTT. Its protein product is CACSPGLVADTQYF.

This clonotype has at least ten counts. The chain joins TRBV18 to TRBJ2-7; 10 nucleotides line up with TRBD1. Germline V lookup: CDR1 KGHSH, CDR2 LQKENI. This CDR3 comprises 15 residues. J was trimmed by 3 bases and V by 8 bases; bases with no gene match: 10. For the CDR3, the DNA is TGTGCCAGCAGCCCGCCGGGACAGGGGAACTACGAGCAGTACTTC. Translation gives CASSPPGQGNYEQYF.

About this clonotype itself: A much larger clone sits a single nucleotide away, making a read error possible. This chain's CDR3 is CACTLLGLAATQYF. DNA for the CDR3: TGTGCCTGCACCCTACTTGGACTAGCCGCTACGCAGTATTTT. V gene TRBV12-3 or TRBV12-4 combines with J gene TRBJ2-3; 8 bases fit TRBD2. The CDR3 runs to 14 residues. The junction had 15 bases not matched to a gene; V was cut back by 11 bases and J by 8 bases.

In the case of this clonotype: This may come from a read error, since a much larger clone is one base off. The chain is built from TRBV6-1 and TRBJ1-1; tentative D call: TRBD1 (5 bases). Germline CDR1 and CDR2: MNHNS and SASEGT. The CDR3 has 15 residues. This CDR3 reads CTSRPRQPLNTEAFF. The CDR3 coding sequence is TGTACCAGCAGACCCAGACAGCCACTGAACACTGAAGCTTTCTTT.

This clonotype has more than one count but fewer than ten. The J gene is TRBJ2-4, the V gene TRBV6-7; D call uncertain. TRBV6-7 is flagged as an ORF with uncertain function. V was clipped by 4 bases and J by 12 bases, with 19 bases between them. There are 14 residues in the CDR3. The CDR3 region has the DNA TGTGCCAGCAGTTCCTACAGCCAATTGCACGCTCAGTACTTC. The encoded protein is CASSSYSQLHAQYF.